The 11 T cell receptor beta chains below come from one sample, sequenced in a study of blood T cell repertoires in COVID-19. Measured with immunoSEQ multiplex PCR; TCRdb has only the in-frame clones, and not every one. The sample has 200,000 or so clones; just under 90% are singletons. The specimen was peripheral blood. These receptor sequences come from a man aged 25 to 45 with COVID-19, enrolled during active disease.

The chain joins TRBV6-5 to TRBJ2-1, with 13 nucleotides matching TRBD2. The CDR3 loop spans 15 amino acids. V trimming: 6 bases; J trimming: 5 bases; junction bases outside the gene matches: 4. Germline loops: CDR1 MNHEY, CDR2 SVGAGI. The CDR3 sequence is CASSPGTSGNNEQFF. CDR3 nucleotide sequence: TGTGCCAGCAGCCCCGGGACTAGCGGGAACAATGAGCAGTTCTTC.

The CDR3, as DNA: TGTGCCAGCAGCAGCGGGACCTTAATATCCTACGAGCAGTACTTC. This translates into CASSSGTLISYEQYF. The chain has TRBV14 and TRBJ2-7, with TRBD2 identical over 7 bases. This CDR3 has 15 residues. Germline values: CDR1 SGHDN, CDR2 FVKESK. The V and J ends lost 5 bases and 1 base, in that order; junction bases with no gene match: 8.

The chain combines TRBV18 with TRBJ1-1, with D unclear. V lost 0 bases to trimming and J lost 3 bases, with 8 bases between them. Per germline, CDR1 KGHSH and CDR2 LQKENI. This CDR3 is built from 14 residues. This CDR3 reads CASSPPSRDTEAFF. For the CDR3, the DNA is TGTGCCAGCTCACCACCCTCGAGGGACACTGAAGCTTTCTTT.

V usage is TRBV9 and J usage is TRBJ2-7; 9 nucleotides align to TRBD1. CDR3 length: 12 amino acids. Germline V gene sequence: CDR1 SGDLS, CDR2 YYNGEE. V gave up 5 bases and J gave up 5 bases; unmatched junction bases: 2. This CDR3 is CASSRTGDEQYF. Written as DNA, the CDR3 is TGTGCCAGCAGTCGGACAGGGGACGAGCAGTACTTC.

The count of this clone is one. The chain recombines TRBV27 with TRBJ1-3; D is unclear. CDR3 size: 15 residues. Germline V gene sequence: CDR1 MNHEY, CDR2 SMNVEV (reference sequence). The ends were cut back, 0 bases at V and 0 bases at J, with 6 bases in the middle. CDR3 loop: CASSLSASSGNTIYF. Written as DNA, the CDR3 is TGTGCCAGCAGTTTATCTGCTAGCTCTGGAAACACCATATATTTT.

V and J are TRBV2 and TRBJ1-6, with a weak D call TRBD1 (6 bases). This CDR3 has 13 residues. V was shortened by 8 bases and J by 8 bases, with 13 bases between the two germline ends. Germline lookup yields CDR1 SNHLY and CDR2 FYNNEI. Written as DNA, the CDR3 is TGTGCCAGCGCCTACAGGGATGATTCACCCCTCCACTTT. Its protein product is CASAYRDDSPLHF.

This chain links TRBV19 with TRBJ2-2, with unresolved D. The V end lost 7 bases, the J end lost 7 bases, and 13 bases lay between the germline ends. Germline V gives CDR1 LNHDA, CDR2 SQIVND (reference sequence). The CDR3 contains 13 residues. This CDR3 reads CASISAPYGELFF. DNA of the CDR3: TGTGCCAGTATATCCGCGCCATACGGGGAGCTGTTTTTT.

The chain joins TRBV7-9 to TRBJ1-1; TRBD1 might be the D (5 bases). The germline V gene has CDR1 SEHNR and CDR2 FQNEAQ (reference sequence). V lost 3 bases, J lost 1 base, and 12 bases lay in between. This CDR3 is built from 15 residues. This CDR3 is CASSFSPGPNTEAFF. The CDR3 DNA follows: TGTGCCAGCAGCTTTTCCCCAGGGCCGAACACTGAAGCTTTCTTT.

This sequence joins TRBV12-3 or TRBV12-4 and TRBJ2-7; 7 bases match TRBD1. Losses at the gene ends were 3 bases for V and 5 bases for J; bases not matched to a gene: 4. This CDR3 has 13 residues. The chain's CDR3 is CASSFTGVNEQYF. The DNA of the CDR3 is TGTGCCAGCAGTTTCACAGGGGTGAACGAGCAGTACTTC.

V usage is TRBV28 and J usage is TRBJ2-1; 12 positions agree with TRBD2. Germline lookup yields CDR1 MDHEN and CDR2 SYDVKM. Trimming removed 6 bases from V and 1 base from J; junction bases left unmatched: 7. The CDR3 runs to 17 residues. This CDR3 reads CASSPGLAGGSYNEQFF. DNA of the CDR3: TGTGCCAGCAGCCCGGGCCTAGCGGGGGGGTCCTACAATGAGCAGTTCTTC.

This sequence joins TRBV24-1 and TRBJ1-3; 10 bases match TRBD1. The CDR3 sequence is 16 residues long. CDR1 and CDR2 (germline): KGHDR, SFDVKD. With V trimmed by 3 bases and J by 0 bases, 1 base remained unmatched. The chain's CDR3 is CATSDGDRGSGNTIYF. CDR3 DNA: TGTGCCACCAGTGATGGGGACAGGGGCTCTGGAAACACCATATATTTT.